These 26 T cell receptor beta chains were all obtained from the same sample, sequenced in a study of CD8 T cells in ankylosing spondylitis. MiXCR, applied by TCRdb to the 5' RACE reads, yields one record per CDR3 protein. The table lists roughly 38,000 distinct CDR3 sequences, approximately 3% of them singletons, with 2.5% to 3% in the top ten. The sequencing sample was made of blood, either unsorted or a sorted T cell fraction (not recorded which). The receptor set was obtained from a male donor with ankylosing spondylitis or in good health (not recorded which).

This clonotype has at least ten counts. The chain links TRBV9 to TRBJ1-4; 8 bases fit TRBD1. CDR3 length: 16 residues. The germline V gene has CDR1 SGDLS and CDR2 YYNGEE. Trimming at V came to 3 bases and at J to 3 bases, leaving 7 bases not matched to a gene. Here the CDR3 DNA reads TGTGCCAGCAGCGATCTACCGGGACAGGCTAATGAAAAACTGTTTTTT. It is translated as CASSDLPGQANEKLFF.

In its sample, this clonotype was seen a few times. The chain is built from TRBV9 and TRBJ2-1, with 8 bases matching TRBD2. CDR1 is SGDLS and CDR2 is YYNGEE in the germline V gene. The CDR3 runs 15 residues. Losses at the gene ends were 0 bases for V and 7 bases for J; bases not matched to a gene: 6. CDR3 amino acids: CASSVAGGRLNEQFF. The CDR3 region has the DNA TGTGCCAGCAGCGTAGCGGGGGGGCGTTTAAATGAGCAGTTCTTC.

This clonotype was detected many times. The V call is TRBV9, the J call TRBJ1-4; D gene unclear. This CDR3 region has 15 residues. Germline-derived CDR1 and CDR2 are SGDLS and YYNGEE. Trimming removed 0 bases at V and 5 bases at J, with 11 bases between. CDR3 in DNA: TGTGCCAGCAGCGTAGGATTGGGCGTCAATGAAAAACTGTTTTTT. Protein: CASSVGLGVNEKLFF. The complete variable domain, with remaining parts taken from reference TRBV9 and TRBJ1-4, reads DSGVTQTPKHLITATGQRVTLRCSPRSGDLSVYWYQQSLDQGLQFLIQYYNGEERAKGNILERFSAQQFPDLHSELNLSSLELGDSALYFCASSVGLGVNEKLFFGSGTQLSVL.

This clonotype was counted at least ten times. The chain has TRBV9 and TRBJ2-3; D ambiguous. The germline CDR1 and CDR2 sequences are SGDLS and YYNGEE. Trimming removed 2 bases from V and 0 bases from J, with 7 bases in between. The CDR3 spans 14 residues. The CDR3 DNA follows: TGTGCCAGCAGCGTCGCCAAGAGCACAGATACGCAGTATTTT. The encoded protein is CASSVAKSTDTQYF. Filled out from reference TRBV9 and TRBJ2-3, the complete variable domain reads DSGVTQTPKHLITATGQRVTLRCSPRSGDLSVYWYQQSLDQGLQFLIQYYNGEERAKGNILERFSAQQFPDLHSELNLSSLELGDSALYFCASSVAKSTDTQYFGPGTRLTVL.

This clonotype appeared many times. The rearrangement joins TRBV9 to TRBJ1-1, with a possible D match to TRBD1 (6 bases). CDR3 length: 15 amino acids. Germline V gives CDR1 SGDLS, CDR2 YYNGEE. V was pared by 0 bases and J by 5 bases, with 14 bases between. This chain's CDR3 is CASSVEAGVGTEAFF. For the CDR3, the DNA is TGTGCCAGCAGCGTAGAGGCAGGGGTGGGGACTGAAGCTTTCTTT.

This clonotype was counted ten times or more. This chain connects TRBV9 to TRBJ2-5; D assignment may be TRBD1 or TRBD2 (5 bases each). Germline V gene data show CDR1 as SGDLS and CDR2 as YYNGEE. CDR3 length equals 15 residues. Trimming cost V 6 bases and J 6 bases, with 21 bases left between them. CDR3 amino acids: CASNHEGRILQTQYF. DNA for the CDR3: TGTGCCAGCAACCATGAGGGACGCATCCTACAGACCCAGTACTTC.

This clonotype was counted ten times or more. The chain links TRBV9 to TRBJ2-1; D gene ambiguous. Between the trimmed V and J ends, which lost 0 bases and 4 bases, there was a span of 23 bases. Germline CDR1 is SGDLS and CDR2 is YYNGEE. This CDR3 is 19 amino acids long. This CDR3 reads CASSVATGSGDSRYNEQFF. Here the CDR3 DNA reads TGTGCCAGCAGCGTAGCTACTGGTTCTGGTGATTCGAGGTACAATGAGCAGTTCTTC.

This clonotype was detected many times. The chain carries TRBV9 and TRBJ2-2; D not resolved. The germline V gene has CDR1 SGDLS and CDR2 YYNGEE. Trimming removed 3 bases from V and 0 bases from J, with 15 bases in between. The CDR3 has 17 amino acids. The CDR3 nucleotides are TGTGCCAGCAGCGAGGCCCTCGGCCACCCGAACACCGGGGAGCTGTTTTTT. Its protein is CASSEALGHPNTGELFF.

The rearrangement uses TRBV9 and TRBJ2-1; D uncertain. Deletions cut 0 bases from V and 9 bases from J, with 10 bases between. The CDR3 contains 13 residues. Germline CDR1 reads SGDLS; CDR2 reads YYNGEE. The CDR3 loop reads CASSVDPRSEQFF. CDR3 sequence (DNA): TGTGCCAGCAGCGTAGATCCTCGCAGTGAGCAGTTCTTC.

This clonotype occurred many times. The chain carries TRBV9 and TRBJ1-4; D gene unclear. Deletions cut 4 bases from V and 4 bases from J, with 11 bases between. The CDR3 has 14 residues. Germline assignment: CDR1 SGDLS and CDR2 YYNGEE. CDR3 coding DNA: TGTGCCAGCAGCCCCGGGCAACGTAATGAAAAACTGTTTTTT. This gives the protein CASSPGQRNEKLFF.

This clonotype was observed at least ten times. The chain is built from TRBV9 and TRBJ2-1; D may match TRBD1 or TRBD2 (6 bases each). The CDR3 totals 17 residues. Germline CDR1 SGDLS, CDR2 YYNGEE. V lost 0 bases, J lost 7 bases, and 20 bases lay in between. CDR3 sequence reads: CASSVVAGGAGANEQFF. The CDR3 DNA sequence: TGTGCCAGCAGCGTAGTGGCGGGCGGGGCAGGGGCGAATGAGCAGTTCTTC.

This clonotype came up many times. The rearrangement uses TRBV9 and TRBJ2-2; 9 bases match TRBD1. The CDR3 extends over 15 amino acids. Trimming at V came to 3 bases and at J to 5 bases, leaving 5 bases not matched to a gene. Germline assignment: CDR1 SGDLS and CDR2 YYNGEE. This CDR3 is CASSETGGLTGELFF. For the CDR3, the DNA is TGTGCCAGCAGCGAGACAGGGGGATTGACCGGGGAGCTGTTTTTT.

This clonotype has at least ten counts. This chain connects TRBV9 to TRBJ2-5; 11 bases map to TRBD2. This CDR3 is 17 amino acids long. J was trimmed by 5 bases and V by 0 bases; bases with no gene match: 9. Germline V CDR1 and CDR2: SGDLS, YYNGEE. The CDR3 DNA follows: TGTGCCAGCAGCGTAGAAGCTAGCGGGAGGTTAGGGGAGACCCAGTACTTC. This translates into CASSVEASGRLGETQYF.

In this sample, this clonotype turned up many times. This chain connects TRBV9 to TRBJ2-2, with a tentative D call TRBD1 (6 bases). Trimming took off 2 bases at V and 1 base at J, with 9 bases between the two ends. Germline values: CDR1 SGDLS, CDR2 YYNGEE. This CDR3 region has 15 residues. The CDR3 nucleotides are TGTGCCAGCAGCGTGGGACAAGAGAACACCGGGGAGCTGTTTTTT. This encodes CASSVGQENTGELFF. Using reference TRBV9 and TRBJ2-2 for the parts outside the CDR3, the full variable domain is DSGVTQTPKHLITATGQRVTLRCSPRSGDLSVYWYQQSLDQGLQFLIQYYNGEERAKGNILERFSAQQFPDLHSELNLSSLELGDSALYFCASSVGQENTGELFFGEGSRLTVL.

This clonotype has a count of ten or more. The J gene is TRBJ2-5, the V gene TRBV9; 9 nucleotides line up with TRBD1. This CDR3 is 20 amino acids long. Germline CDR1 and CDR2: SGDLS and YYNGEE. V lost 4 bases to trimming and J lost 5 bases; unmatched junction nucleotides: 24. The CDR3 DNA sequence: TGTGCCAGCAGCCTCAACGTGGGGACAGGGACCATCTCCTCTGGGGAGACCCAGTACTTC. Translated: CASSLNVGTGTISSGETQYF.

In this sample, this clonotype is medium-sized. This chain connects TRBV6-1 to TRBJ2-7; 13 bases are shared with TRBD2. The germline CDR1 and CDR2 sequences are MNHNS and SASEGT. Trimming removed 4 bases from V and 0 bases from J; junction bases left unmatched: 12. The CDR3 runs 19 residues. Here the CDR3 DNA reads TGTGCCAGCAGTGTACCGGGACTAGCGGGGATAACGAGCTCCTACGAGCAGTACGTC. Residues: CASSVPGLAGITSSYEQYV.

This clonotype has ten or more counts. The genes are TRBV9 and TRBJ2-4; TRBD1 or TRBD2 may be the D gene (5 bases each). The CDR3 sequence is 15 residues long. V was cut by 4 bases and J by 6 bases, with 17 bases left in between. CDR1 SGDLS and CDR2 YYNGEE come from the germline V gene. This chain's CDR3 is CASSPGWGAGNIQYF. Here the CDR3 DNA reads TGTGCCAGCAGCCCAGGGTGGGGCGCGGGAAACATTCAGTACTTC.

There are many counts of this clonotype. The chain carries TRBV9 and TRBJ2-2, with TRBD2 matching over 10 bases. The CDR3 runs to 16 residues. Unmatched junction bases numbered 3, after V lost 4 bases and J lost 0 bases. CDR1 and CDR2 from the germline V gene are SGDLS and YYNGEE. The CDR3 spells CASSPGLAANTGELFF. The CDR3 region has the DNA TGTGCCAGCAGCCCCGGACTAGCGGCGAACACCGGGGAGCTGTTTTTT.

This clonotype was detected ten times or more. The chain carries TRBV27 and TRBJ1-5; D is possibly TRBD1 (6 bases). The V and J ends lost 8 bases and 2 bases respectively, with 19 bases between them. CDR3 length equals 16 residues. CDR1 and CDR2 (germline): MNHEY, SMNVEV (reference sequence). The CDR3 sequence: CASPRPRGSCNQPQHF. As DNA, the CDR3 is TGTGCCAGCCCTAGACCCAGGGGTAGTTGCAATCAGCCCCAGCATTTT.

This clonotype appeared a few times. This chain connects TRBV9 to TRBJ2-2, with a weak D call TRBD2 (6 bases). CDR3 size: 13 residues. V was pared by 0 bases and J by 7 bases, with 7 bases between. From germline, CDR1 is SGDLS and CDR2 YYNGEE. CDR3 DNA: TGTGCCAGCAGCGTAGGGAGGGTCGGGGAGCTGTTTTTT. Translating gives CASSVGRVGELFF.

Many counts were recorded for this clonotype. This sequence joins TRBV9 and TRBJ1-2; D perhaps matches TRBD1 (5 bases). Trimming removed 3 bases at V and 7 bases at J, with 10 bases between. The length of the CDR3 is 12 residues. Germline assignment: CDR1 SGDLS and CDR2 YYNGEE. The CDR3 DNA reads TGTGCCAGCAGCGCTCGGGGGTTTGGCTACACCTTC. It is translated as CASSARGFGYTF.

The gene calls are TRBV3-1 and TRBJ2-7; no definite D call. From germline, CDR1 is LGHDT and CDR2 YNNKEL (reference sequence). The CDR3 length is 19 residues. The CDR3 DNA follows: TGTGCCAGCTGCCAAGAATGGCAAGGCGAACCCTTGGGCTACTACGAGCAGCACGTC. Amino acid sequence: CASCQEWQGEPLGYYEQHV.

This clonotype was recorded many times. The chain recombines TRBV9 with TRBJ2-5; maybe TRBD1 (5 bases). This CDR3 region has 19 residues. The germline CDR1 and CDR2 sequences are SGDLS and YYNGEE. V was clipped by 0 bases and J by 1 base, with 22 bases between them. Written as DNA, the CDR3 is TGTGCCAGCAGCGTAGGAGTTAAGGGGTTAGCACCCAGCCAAGAGACCCAGTACTTC. Protein product: CASSVGVKGLAPSQETQYF.

This clonotype was recorded at least ten times. The chain uses TRBV9 and TRBJ2-1; 9 bases line up with TRBD1. CDR1 and CDR2 (germline): SGDLS, YYNGEE. The CDR3 is 15 residues long. V lost 0 bases and J lost 4; bases outside the gene matches: 2. CDR3 DNA: TGTGCCAGCAGCGTAGATGGGACAGGGTACAATGAGCAGTTCTTC. It is translated as CASSVDGTGYNEQFF.

This clonotype was recorded at least ten times. The V and J genes are TRBV9 and TRBJ2-2; 9 bases are a match to TRBD2. Germline CDR1 and CDR2: SGDLS and YYNGEE. J gave up 2 bases and V 0 bases, and 20 bases lay outside the gene matches. The CDR3 is made up of 22 amino acids. Written as DNA, the CDR3 is TGTGCCAGCAGCGTAGGGGGGGGACACCAGTTCGCGGGAGGGCCCAACACCGGGGAGCTGTTTTTT. Translated: CASSVGGGHQFAGGPNTGELFF.

This clonotype was picked up many times. J is TRBJ2-5 and V is TRBV9; 11 nucleotides line up with TRBD2. With 0 bases clipped from V and 5 bases from J, the junction kept 6 bases outside the gene matches. This CDR3 is 16 amino acids long. Looked up from germline, CDR1 is SGDLS and CDR2 is YYNGEE. CDR3 residues: CASSVVAGGLGETQYF. In DNA form, the CDR3 reads TGTGCCAGCAGCGTAGTAGCGGGGGGGCTAGGGGAGACCCAGTACTTC.